One sample yielded the 31 T cell receptor beta chains listed below, sequenced in a study of T cell responses to AZD1222 COVID-19 vaccine. Libraries were prepared by immunoSEQ multiplex PCR; TCRdb keeps only in-frame clonotypes and omits some of them. The table has 150,000 to 200,000 clones, approximately 90% seen once. The source was peripheral blood, collected on day 0 of AZD1222 vaccination. The receptors shown here come from an adult in good health.

This clone has only one observation. V is TRBV9 and J is TRBJ1-1, with D maybe TRBD1 (5 bases). Per germline, CDR1 SGDLS and CDR2 YYNGEE. The CDR3 has 15 residues. V was shortened by 0 bases and J by 5 bases, with 14 bases between the two germline ends. For the CDR3, the DNA is TGTGCCAGCAGCGTAGATGGGGGGTCGGGGACTGAAGCTTTCTTT. Its translation is CASSVDGGSGTEAFF.

The genes are TRBV6-5 and TRBJ1-5, with D unclear. Trimming left V 2 bases short and J 2 bases short, with 4 bases between. CDR1 is MNHEY and CDR2 is SVGAGI in the germline V gene. CDR3 size: 13 residues. CDR3 sequence reads: CASSYVGNQPQHF. The DNA for the CDR3 is TGTGCCAGCAGTTACGTAGGCAATCAGCCCCAGCATTTT.

The chain links TRBV5-6 to TRBJ1-5; possible D gene TRBD1, 6 bases. Germline-derived CDR1 and CDR2 are SGHDT and YYEEEE. There are 14 residues in the CDR3. The germline V and J ends were trimmed by 4 bases and 6 bases, with 14 bases remaining between them. Here the CDR3 reads CASSAYGGAQPQHF. The CDR3 coding sequence is TGTGCCAGCAGCGCCTATGGGGGGGCTCAGCCCCAGCATTTT.

The J gene is TRBJ2-1, the V gene TRBV19, with 8 bases fitting TRBD2. This CDR3 is 14 amino acids long. The germline V gene has CDR1 LNHDA and CDR2 SQIVND (reference sequence). The V gene end was trimmed by 3 bases and the J gene end by 6 bases; junction bases not matched to a gene: 4. CDR3 nucleotide sequence: TGTGCCAGTAGTATCCCCGGGGGGGCCAATGAGCAGTTCTTC. This gives the protein CASSIPGGANEQFF. The whole variable domain, remainder taken from reference TRBV19 and TRBJ2-1, is DGGITQSPKYLFRKEGQNVTLSCEQNLNHDAMYWYRQDPGQGLRLIYYSQIVNDFQKGDIAEGYSVSREKKESFPLTVTSAQKNPTAFYLCASSIPGGANEQFFGPGTRLTVL.

The chain recombines TRBV9 with TRBJ1-4; 7 nucleotides match TRBD1. Germline V gives CDR1 SGDLS, CDR2 YYNGEE. The CDR3 covers 15 residues. The trim removed 0 bases at V and 5 bases at J, leaving 4 bases unmatched. CDR3 loop: CASSVEGTENEKLFF. In nucleotides, the CDR3 is TGTGCCAGCAGCGTAGAGGGGACAGAGAATGAAAAACTGTTTTTT.

In nucleotides, the CDR3 is TGTGCCACACGAGGGGGAGGAAACACCATATATTTT. Translating it yields CATRGGGNTIYF. The rearrangement links TRBV15 to TRBJ1-3; TRBD1 might be the D (6 bases). Deletions cut 9 bases from V and 4 bases from J, with 10 bases between. The CDR3 covers 12 residues. The germline V gene has CDR1 LNHNV and CDR2 YYDKDF (reference sequence).

This clone was recorded once. The chain recombines TRBV9 with TRBJ1-3; the D is unclear. Per germline, CDR1 SGDLS and CDR2 YYNGEE. Trimming removed 4 bases at V and 1 base at J, with 9 bases between. The CDR3 is 14 residues long. CDR3: CASSPLESGNTIYF. CDR3 sequence (DNA): TGTGCCAGCAGCCCCCTGGAGTCTGGAAACACCATATATTTT.

The V call is TRBV19, the J call TRBJ2-1; D perhaps matches TRBD2 (6 bases). V dropped 3 bases and J dropped 1 base, with 10 bases sitting between them. CDR1 and CDR2 from the germline V gene are LNHDA and SQIVND (reference sequence). The CDR3 loop spans 15 amino acids. The CDR3 nucleotides are TGTGCCAGTAGTATTCAAGCGGGTTCCTACAATGAGCAGTTCTTC. Translated: CASSIQAGSYNEQFF.

The V gene is TRBV5-1, the J gene TRBJ1-1, with D unclear. The V and J ends lost 2 bases and 1 base respectively, with 9 bases between them. CDR1 SGHRS and CDR2 YFSETQ come from the germline V gene. CDR3 size: 14 residues. In DNA, the CDR3 is TGCGCCAGCAGCTTAATGACACGGAACACTGAAGCTTTCTTT. Translated: CASSLMTRNTEAFF.

The rearrangement uses TRBV3-1 (or the pseudogene TRBV3-2) and TRBJ2-1; D is perhaps TRBD1 or TRBD2 (6 bases each). Trimming shortened V by 5 bases and J by 8 bases, and 16 bases separated the two germline ends. Germline assignment: CDR1 LGHDT and CDR2 YNNKEL (reference sequence). The CDR3 consists of 14 residues. The CDR3 reads CASSSKGGADEQFF. CDR3 coding DNA: TGTGCCAGCAGCTCAAAGGGGGGCGCGGATGAGCAGTTCTTC.

CDR3 sequence: CASSLRAGTSGGAPQETQYF. CDR3 nucleotide sequence: TGTGCCAGCAGCTTGCGAGCGGGGACTAGCGGGGGGGCCCCCCAAGAGACCCAGTACTTC. The chain carries TRBV5-5 and TRBJ2-5, with 16 bases fitting TRBD2. Germline V gene lookup returns CDR1 SGHKS and CDR2 YYEKEE (reference sequence). The trim removed 1 base at V and 1 base at J, leaving 10 bases unmatched. The length of the CDR3 is 20 residues.

The chain has TRBV6-5 and TRBJ1-2; D is undetermined. Per the germline V gene, CDR1 is MNHEY and CDR2 is SVGAGI. Trimming pared 6 bases from V and 0 bases from J, leaving 8 bases between. This CDR3 is 13 amino acids long. The CDR3 DNA is TGTGCCAGCAGGCATCCAACTAACTATGGCTACACCTTC. Protein: CASRHPTNYGYTF.

The chain links TRBV9 to TRBJ1-1, with D hard to call. From germline, CDR1 is SGDLS and CDR2 YYNGEE. The CDR3 sequence is 13 residues long. The germline V and J ends were trimmed by 4 bases and 0 bases, with 7 bases remaining between them. CDR3 sequence: CASSRAVNTEAFF. CDR3 DNA: TGTGCCAGCAGCCGGGCCGTGAACACTGAAGCTTTCTTT.

The chain uses TRBV7-9 and TRBJ2-5; TRBD1 aligns across 8 bases. V lost 5 bases to trimming and J lost 4 bases; unmatched junction nucleotides: 6. CDR1 SEHNR and CDR2 FQNEAQ come from the germline V gene (reference sequence). The CDR3 contains 14 residues. CDR3 bases: TGTGCCAGCAGCACGAGTACAGGGGGAGAGACCCAGTACTTC. Encoded protein: CASSTSTGGETQYF.

The chain couples TRBV4-2 to TRBJ1-1, with TRBD1 matching over 8 bases. Germline CDR1 LGHNA, CDR2 YNFKEQ. V trimming: 1 base; J trimming: 11 bases; junction bases outside the gene matches: 12. This CDR3 is built from 15 residues. In nucleotides, the CDR3 is TGTGCCAGCAGCCAAGCCGGGACAGGAGCCGAGGGGGCTTTCTTT. It specifies CASSQAGTGAEGAFF.

This sequence joins TRBV29-1 and TRBJ1-2; 7 bases agree with TRBD1. With V trimmed by 7 bases and J by 6 bases, 5 bases remained unmatched. The germline gives CDR1 SQVTM, CDR2 ANQGSEA. The CDR3 extends over 11 amino acids. CDR3 nucleotide sequence: TGCAGCGCGCGGGACAGCCATGGCTACACCTTC. This translates into CSARDSHGYTF.

The V and J genes are TRBV3-1 (or the pseudogene TRBV3-2) and TRBJ2-3; 9 nucleotides line up with TRBD2. The CDR3 runs to 17 residues. V shed 2 bases and J 1 base; nucleotides not matched to a gene: 7. The germline V gene has CDR1 LGHDT and CDR2 YNNKEL (reference sequence). CDR3 in amino acids: CASSQPGAGGRTDTQYF. The CDR3 DNA reads TGTGCCAGCAGCCAACCTGGAGCGGGGGGACGCACAGATACGCAGTATTTT.

The rearrangement uses TRBV7-3 and TRBJ2-1; TRBD2 matches 13 bases. The CDR3 is 14 residues long. The ends lost 5 bases at V and 9 bases at J; junction bases unmatched: 4. Per the germline V gene, CDR1 is SGHTA and CDR2 is FQGTGA. DNA of the CDR3: TGTGCCAGCAGCATGGGGACTAGCGGGGCTGAGCAGTTCTTC. Its translation: CASSMGTSGAEQFF.

The count of this clone is one. One end of the junction fails to match germline, which may point to a read error. The chain has TRBV9 and TRBJ2-5; possibly TRBD1 or TRBD2 for D (6 bases each). The CDR3 runs to 11 residues. Germline CDR1 SGDLS, CDR2 YYNGEE. CDR3 DNA: TGTGCCAGCAGCTCAGAGGGGGGCCTAAACTTC. This gives the protein CASSSEGGLNF.

J is TRBJ1-2 and V is TRBV7-2, with D perhaps TRBD1 (5 bases). Trimming shortened V by 7 bases and J by 0 bases, and 12 bases separated the two germline ends. The CDR3 extends over 14 amino acids. CDR1 is SGHTA and CDR2 is FQGNSA in the germline V gene. The CDR3 region has the DNA TGTGCCAGCACCCAGGGATCGTCTAACTATGGCTACACCTTC. It encodes CASTQGSSNYGYTF. Variable domain in full (rest from reference TRBV7-2 and TRBJ1-2): GAGVSQSPSNKVTEKGKDVELRCDPISGHTALYWYRQSLGQGLEFLIYFQGNSAPDKSGLPSDRFSAERTGGSVSTLTIQRTQQEDSAVYLCASTQGSSNYGYTFGSGTRLTVV.

The rearrangement joins TRBV2 to TRBJ1-1; possible D gene TRBD1, 5 bases. Trimming removed 10 bases from V and 11 bases from J, with 26 bases in between. The germline V gene has CDR1 SNHLY and CDR2 FYNNEI. This CDR3 is built from 14 residues. The CDR3 here is CATYTGTGLRWAFF. In nucleotides, the CDR3 is TGTGCCACCTACACCGGGACCGGACTTAGATGGGCTTTCTTT.

The chain uses TRBV29-1 and TRBJ1-5, with a tentative D call TRBD1 (5 bases). V lost 5 bases, J lost 5 bases, and 10 bases lay in between. The CDR3 has 12 amino acids. Germline CDR1 is SQVTM and CDR2 is ANQGSEA. The CDR3 reads CSVRGKDQPQHF. The CDR3 region has the DNA TGCAGCGTTCGGGGGAAGGATCAGCCCCAGCATTTT.

This clone was seen a single time. The chain carries TRBV15 and TRBJ2-7; 9 bases fit TRBD1. This CDR3 has 15 amino acids. J was trimmed by 6 bases and V by 1 base; bases with no gene match: 7. Germline assignment: CDR1 LNHNV and CDR2 YYDKDF (reference sequence). The CDR3 bases are TGTGCCACCAGCAGAGGGAACAGGGGGCAAGTCGAGCAGTACTTC. Amino acid sequence: CATSRGNRGQVEQYF.

This clone was found a few times. This rearrangement joins TRBV2 to TRBJ2-7; a weak D match, TRBD1 (9 bases). V dropped 5 bases and J dropped 2 bases, with 19 bases sitting between them. Germline CDR1 is SNHLY and CDR2 is FYNNEI. The CDR3 length is 16 residues. This chain's CDR3 is CASSTQGAGGPYEQYF. CDR3 nucleotides: TGTGCCAGCAGTACACAGGGGGCGGGGGGCCCCTACGAGCAGTACTTC.

This clone was recorded only once. The chain employs TRBV5-4 and TRBJ2-3; D tentatively fits TRBD1 or TRBD2 (5 bases each). The V end lost 1 base, the J end lost 4 bases, and 13 bases lay between the germline ends. Germline V CDR1 and CDR2: SGHNT, YYREEE (reference sequence). This CDR3 is 15 amino acids long. CDR3 nucleotide sequence: TGTGCCAGCAGCTTGCCGGGACGAGACCCAGATACGCAGTATTTT. Amino acid sequence: CASSLPGRDPDTQYF.

J is TRBJ1-1 and V is TRBV7-2; D ambiguous. This CDR3 contains 12 residues. V lost 5 bases and J lost 2, with 6 bases in between. The V gene's germline CDR1 is SGHTA and CDR2 FQGNSA. This CDR3 is CASSEYNTEAFF. As DNA, the CDR3 is TGTGCCAGCAGCGAATACAACACTGAAGCTTTCTTT. Based on the CDR3 plus reference TRBV7-2 and TRBJ1-1, the full variable domain is GAGVSQSPSNKVTEKGKDVELRCDPISGHTALYWYRQSLGQGLEFLIYFQGNSAPDKSGLPSDRFSAERTGGSVSTLTIQRTQQEDSAVYLCASSEYNTEAFFGQGTRLTVV.

This chain's CDR3 is CASSLGQMNTEAFF. CDR3 nucleotide sequence: TGTGCCAGCAGCTTGGGACAGATGAACACTGAAGCTTTCTTT. The genes are TRBV5-4 and TRBJ1-1; a possible D gene is TRBD1 (5 bases). Trimming took 0 bases from V and 0 from J, leaving 6 bases between them. The CDR3 is 14 amino acids. In germline, CDR1 is SGHNT, CDR2 YYREEE (reference sequence).

The rearrangement joins TRBV2 to TRBJ1-2; 8 nucleotides line up with TRBD1. Germline CDR1 reads SNHLY; CDR2 reads FYNNEI. Germline trimming cut 5 bases from V and 4 bases from J; bases unmatched to any gene: 9. The CDR3 sequence is 15 residues long. The CDR3 DNA reads TGTGCCAGCAGTCCAGACAGGACAGGGCGCTATGGCTACACCTTC. The encoded protein is CASSPDRTGRYGYTF. The whole variable domain, filled in from reference TRBV2 and TRBJ1-2, reads EPEVTQTPSHQVTQMGQEVILRCVPISNHLYFYWYRQILGQKVEFLVSFYNNEISEKSEIFDDQFSVERPDGSNFTLKIRSTKLEDSAMYFCASSPDRTGRYGYTFGSGTRLTVV.

This clone has only one observation. This chain links TRBV7-3 with TRBJ2-3; 7 positions match TRBD2. J gave up 6 bases and V 1 base, and 10 bases lay outside the gene matches. This CDR3 contains 16 residues. CDR1 is SGHTA and CDR2 is FQGTGA in the germline V gene. In DNA form, the CDR3 reads TGTGCCAGCAGCTTAAAAGGGAGCGGGGTGACCGATACGCAGTATTTT. This encodes CASSLKGSGVTDTQYF.

The chain links TRBV15 to TRBJ1-1, with a weak D call TRBD1 (5 bases). CDR3 size: 15 residues. The germline V gene encodes CDR1 LNHNV and CDR2 YYDKDF (reference sequence). The germline V and J ends were trimmed by 0 bases and 3 bases, with 11 bases remaining between them. CDR3 protein: CATSRERQGDTEAFF. In DNA, the CDR3 is TGTGCCACCAGCAGAGAACGGCAGGGTGACACTGAAGCTTTCTTT.

This chain links TRBV29-1 with TRBJ1-2; D is perhaps TRBD1 (5 bases). Germline values: CDR1 SQVTM, CDR2 ANQGSEA. The CDR3 contains 15 residues. Trimming took 6 bases from V and 2 from J, leaving 19 bases between them. CDR3 DNA: TGCAGCGTCGAAAAGGGACGCCGAAACAACTATGGCTACACCTTC. Its translation is CSVEKGRRNNYGYTF.